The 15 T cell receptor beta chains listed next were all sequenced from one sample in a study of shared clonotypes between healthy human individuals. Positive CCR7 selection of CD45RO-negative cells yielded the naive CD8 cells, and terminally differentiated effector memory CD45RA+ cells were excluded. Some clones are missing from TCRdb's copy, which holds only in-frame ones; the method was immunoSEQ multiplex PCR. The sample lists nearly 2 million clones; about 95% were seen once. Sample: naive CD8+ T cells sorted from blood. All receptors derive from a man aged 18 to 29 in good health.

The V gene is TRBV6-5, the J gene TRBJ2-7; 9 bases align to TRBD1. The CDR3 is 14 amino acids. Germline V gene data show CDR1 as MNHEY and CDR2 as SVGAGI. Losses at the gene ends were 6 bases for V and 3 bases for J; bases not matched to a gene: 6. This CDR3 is CASSARDRVYEQYF. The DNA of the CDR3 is TGTGCCAGCAGCGCCCGGGACAGGGTCTACGAGCAGTACTTC.

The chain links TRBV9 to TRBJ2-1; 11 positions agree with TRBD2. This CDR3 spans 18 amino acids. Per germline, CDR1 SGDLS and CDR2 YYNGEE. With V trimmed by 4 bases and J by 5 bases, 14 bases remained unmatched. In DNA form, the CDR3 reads TGTGCCAGCAGCACAGACCCCAGACTAGCGGGGCTAAACAATGAGCAGTTCTTC. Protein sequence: CASSTDPRLAGLNNEQFF.

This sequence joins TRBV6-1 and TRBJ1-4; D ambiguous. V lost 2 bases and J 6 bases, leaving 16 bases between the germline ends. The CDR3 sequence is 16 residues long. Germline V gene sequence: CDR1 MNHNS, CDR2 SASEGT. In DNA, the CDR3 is TGTGCCAGCAGTGAATTTTGGGGAACACCGGATGAAAAACTGTTTTTT. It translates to CASSEFWGTPDEKLFF.

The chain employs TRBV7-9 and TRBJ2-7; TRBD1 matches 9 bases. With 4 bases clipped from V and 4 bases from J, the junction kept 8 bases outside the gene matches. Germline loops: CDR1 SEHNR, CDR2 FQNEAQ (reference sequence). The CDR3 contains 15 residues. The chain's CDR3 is CASSSRGTGLYEQYF. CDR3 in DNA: TGTGCCAGCAGCTCCAGGGGGACAGGGTTATACGAGCAGTACTTC.

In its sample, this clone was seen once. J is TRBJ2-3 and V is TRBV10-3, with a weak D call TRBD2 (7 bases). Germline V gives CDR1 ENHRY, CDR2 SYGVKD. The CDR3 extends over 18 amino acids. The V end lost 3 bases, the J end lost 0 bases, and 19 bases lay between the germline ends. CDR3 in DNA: TGTGCCATCAGTGACGATTCGTGGCGGGGGCCTAGCACAGATACGCAGTATTTT. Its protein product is CAISDDSWRGPSTDTQYF.

CDR3 DNA sequence: TGTGCCAGCAGCAGCTGGACAGAAAGGAACACCGGGGAGCTGTTTTTT. This encodes CASSSWTERNTGELFF. The J gene is TRBJ2-2, the V gene TRBV5-8, with a possible D match to TRBD1 (6 bases). In germline, CDR1 is SGHTS, CDR2 YDEGEE. The CDR3 runs 16 residues. The V end lost 4 bases, the J end lost 1 base, and 14 bases lay between the germline ends.

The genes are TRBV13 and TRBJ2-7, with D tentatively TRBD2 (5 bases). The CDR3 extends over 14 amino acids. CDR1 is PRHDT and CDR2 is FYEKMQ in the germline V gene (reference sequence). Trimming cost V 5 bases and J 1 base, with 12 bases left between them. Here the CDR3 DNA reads TGTGCCAGCAGCCCCCCTGGAGGTTCCTACGAGCAGTACTTC. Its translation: CASSPPGGSYEQYF.

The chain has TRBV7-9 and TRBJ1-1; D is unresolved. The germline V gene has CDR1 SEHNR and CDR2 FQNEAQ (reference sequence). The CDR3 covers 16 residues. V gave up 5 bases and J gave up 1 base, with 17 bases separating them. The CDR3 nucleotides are TGTGCCAGCAGCCCCCTCGCGGGCAGGCAGAACACTGAAGCTTTCTTT. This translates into CASSPLAGRQNTEAFF.

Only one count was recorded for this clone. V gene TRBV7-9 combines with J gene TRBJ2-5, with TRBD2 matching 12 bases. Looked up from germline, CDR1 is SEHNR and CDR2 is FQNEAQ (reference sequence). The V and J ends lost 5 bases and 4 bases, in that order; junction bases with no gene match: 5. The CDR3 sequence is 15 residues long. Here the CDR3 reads CASSGPTSGGETQYF. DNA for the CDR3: TGTGCCAGCAGCGGACCGACTAGCGGGGGAGAGACCCAGTACTTC.

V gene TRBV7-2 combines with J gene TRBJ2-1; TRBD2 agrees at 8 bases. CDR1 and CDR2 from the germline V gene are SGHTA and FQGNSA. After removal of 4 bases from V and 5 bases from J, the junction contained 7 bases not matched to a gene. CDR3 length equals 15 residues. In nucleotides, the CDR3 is TGTGCCAGCAGCTCGAGCGGGAGTCCCCACAATGAGCAGTTCTTC. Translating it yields CASSSSGSPHNEQFF.

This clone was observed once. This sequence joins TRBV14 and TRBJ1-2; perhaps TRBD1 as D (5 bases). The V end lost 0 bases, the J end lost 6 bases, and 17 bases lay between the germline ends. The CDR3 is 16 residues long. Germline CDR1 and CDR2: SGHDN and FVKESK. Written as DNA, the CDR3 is TGTGCCAGCAGCCAAGATCTTGGGGGATTTAGGGATGGCTACACCTTC. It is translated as CASSQDLGGFRDGYTF.

CDR3 bases: TGTGCCAGCACCCGGAGTGCCCGGACTGTTCCCTACGAGCAGTACTTC. The encoded protein is CASTRSARTVPYEQYF. The rearrangement joins TRBV11-2 to TRBJ2-7; weak D call: TRBD2 (5 bases). The CDR3 consists of 16 residues. The germline V and J ends were trimmed by 7 bases and 2 bases, with 21 bases remaining between them. Germline V gene lookup returns CDR1 SGHAT and CDR2 FQNNGV.

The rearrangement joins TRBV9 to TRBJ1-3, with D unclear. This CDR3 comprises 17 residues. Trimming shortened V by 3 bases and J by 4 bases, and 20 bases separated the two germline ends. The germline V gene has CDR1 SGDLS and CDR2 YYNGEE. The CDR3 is CASSGNPLGVPGNTIYF. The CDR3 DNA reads TGTGCCAGCAGCGGGAACCCCCTCGGGGTTCCGGGAAACACCATATATTTT.

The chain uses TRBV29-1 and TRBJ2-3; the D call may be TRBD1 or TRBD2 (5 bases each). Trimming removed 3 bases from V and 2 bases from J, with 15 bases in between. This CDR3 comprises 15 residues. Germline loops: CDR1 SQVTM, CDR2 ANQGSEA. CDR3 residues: CSVDKKRGVTDTQYF. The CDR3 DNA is TGCAGCGTTGACAAGAAAAGAGGGGTCACAGATACGCAGTATTTT.

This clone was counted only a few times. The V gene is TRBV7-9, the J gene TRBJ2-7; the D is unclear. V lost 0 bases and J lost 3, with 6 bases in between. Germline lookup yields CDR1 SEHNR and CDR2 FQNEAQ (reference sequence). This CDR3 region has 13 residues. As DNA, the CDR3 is TGTGCCAGCAGCTTAGCGCAGGTCTACGAGCAGTACTTC. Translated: CASSLAQVYEQYF.